The clone carrying this T cell receptor (beta chain) is a singleton in its sample. Responders (roughly 200,000, CFSE-labeled) met roughly 200,000 stimulators that were irradiated and violet-dye-labeled. Sequencing used immunoSEQ multiplex PCR; TCRdb keeps in-frame clones, though not all of them. The sample lists about 15,000 clones; 38% were seen once. The V gene lost 8 bases and the J gene lost 4 bases, with 11 bases spanning the gap. This CDR3 is 12 amino acids long. Germline CDR1 KGHSH, CDR2 LQKENI. The data were taken from a study of graft-versus-host responses after intestinal transplantation. V gene TRBV18 combines with J gene TRBJ1-1, with D unclear. The TCR sequence derives from a human patient who received an intestinal transplant. The specimen was alloreactive CD8+ T cells from a mixed lymphocyte reaction culture, collected before intestinal transplant. Subset of the sample: CFSE-low proliferating T cells sorted from roughly six-day pre-transplant mixed lymphocyte reaction (GvH or HvG direction). The CDR3 here is CASNWVVTEAFF. The CDR3 DNA reads as TGTGCCAGCAATTGGGTGGTCACTGAAGCTTTCTTT.